Listed below are T cell receptor beta chains from one sample, sequenced in a study of blood T cells in healthy people across ages. TCRdb analysed the 5' RACE reads with MiXCR anew, one entry per CDR3 protein. The profile covers about 500,000 distinct CDR3 sequences, with around 24% appearing a single time and around 10% taken by the ten largest. The sample also formed part of further work on T cells of mothers and their children.

The sample consisted of blood. These receptor sequences come from a boy aged 5-17 years in good health. CDR3s include the opening cysteine and the closing phenylalanine or tryptophan. Each record gives: V gene, clone size, D gene, J gene, CDR3 DNA, CDR3 protein. The D gene is left open where the match is weak. Rows give clone size only sometimes, using once, few, many, or a class for an expanded clone.

>TRBV12-3/TRBV12-4|many|NA|TRBJ2-1
TGTGCCACCGAGCCCCGGGGACGGAATGAGCAGTTCTTC
CATEPRGRNEQFF
>TRBV7-2|few|TRBD2|TRBJ2-1
TGTGCCAGCAGCTTAGAACGGACTAGAGATGAGCAGTTCTTC
CASSLERTRDEQFF
>TRBV4-1|few|TRBD2|TRBJ2-7
TGCGCCAGCAGCCAAGCAAGTACTAGCGGAATTCCCTACGAGCAGTACTTC
CASSQASTSGIPYEQYF
>TRBV25-1|NA|NA|TRBJ2-5
TGTGCCAGCAGTCTCCCGGCAGGGGGAGGGACCCAGTACTTC
CASSLPAGGGTQYF
>TRBV6-5|few|NA|TRBJ1-1
TGTGCCAGCAGTTACGAGGCGGCGAACACTGAAGCTTTCTTT
CASSYEAANTEAFF
>TRBV28|few|TRBD1|TRBJ2-7
TGTGCCAGCAGTTTCTCGGGACAGGGTTTCTACGAGCAGTACTTC
CASSFSGQGFYEQYF
>TRBV30|few|NA|TRBJ1-4
TGTGCCTGCACGACAGGAACTAATGAAAAACTGTTTTTT
CACTTGTNEKLFF
>TRBV28|many|NA|TRBJ2-6
TGTGCCATCTCAGGGGCTGGGGCCAACGTCCTGACTTTC
CAISGAGANVLTF
>TRBV6-6|NA|TRBD1|TRBJ1-1
TGTGCCAGCAGCGCCCAGGGGGCGCGGACTGAAGCTTTCTTT
CASSAQGARTEAFF
>TRBV28|few|TRBD1|TRBJ1-4
TGTGCCAGCAGTTTGCTGGGGACAGGGATAGGGGATGAAAAACTGTTTTTT
CASSLLGTGIGDEKLFF
>TRBV7-6|NA|TRBD2|TRBJ2-5
TGTGCCAGCAGCCTAACTGTACTAGCGGGATATTTCTTC
CASSLTVLAGYFF
>TRBV28|few|TRBD2|TRBJ2-3
TGTGCCAGCAGTTTAAAAGCGGGGGGGCGGATAAGCACAGATACGCAGTATTTT
CASSLKAGGRISTDTQYF
>TRBV3-1|NA|TRBD1|TRBJ2-2
TGTGCCAGCAGCCAGTTAGGACAGGGCACCGGGGAGCTGTTTTTT
CASSQLGQGTGELFF
>TRBV9|few|NA|TRBJ2-3
TGTGCCAGCAGCGTAGATCCCAGAGCAGGCCGCACAGATACGCAGTATTTT
CASSVDPRAGRTDTQYF
>TRBV18|few|TRBD2|TRBJ2-7
TGTGCCAGCTCACCGCAGCGGGGGCACCCCTACGAGCAGTACTTC
CASSPQRGHPYEQYF
>TRBV6-5|many|TRBD2|TRBJ2-1
TGTGCCAGCAGTTACTCCCCCCTAGCGGGGCTCTACAATGAGCAGTTCTTC
CASSYSPLAGLYNEQFF
>TRBV6-5|few|TRBD1|TRBJ2-3
TGTGCCAGCAGTCAGGACAGGGTTGCAGATACGCAGTATTTT
CASSQDRVADTQYF
>TRBV20-1|few|NA|TRBJ1-6
TGCAGTGCTAGACCGTTAAGGGGCAATTCACCCCTCCACTTT
CSARPLRGNSPLHF
>TRBV14|NA|TRBD2|TRBJ2-1
TGTGCCAGCAGCCCTCTGGGAGCGGGAGCGTACCTGGGGGAGCAGTTCTTC
CASSPLGAGAYLGEQFF
>TRBV9|NA|NA|TRBJ2-1
TGTGCCAGCAGCTCTTCTCGGGGCAATGAGCAGTTCTTC
CASSSSRGNEQFF
>TRBV6-2/TRBV6-3|NA|NA|TRBJ1-4
TGTGCCAGCAGTTACTCTGGCAGAATCGATGAAAAACTGTTTTTT
CASSYSGRIDEKLFF
>TRBV4-1|NA|TRBD2|TRBJ2-1
TGCGCCAGCAGCCGCGGGGGGGCTTCTTCAGGTGAGCAGTTCTTC
CASSRGGASSGEQFF
>TRBV29-1|few|TRBD2|TRBJ2-7
TGCAGCGTCGCGGGGGTTCCCTGGACCTACGAGCAGTACTTC
CSVAGVPWTYEQYF
>TRBV3-1|NA|NA|TRBJ1-6
TGTGCCAGCAGCATGACAGGTTCACCCCTCCACTTT
CASSMTGSPLHF
>TRBV6-5|NA|NA|TRBJ2-7
TGTGCCAGCAGGGATGGACAGCCCTACGAGCAGTACTTC
CASRDGQPYEQYF
>TRBV6-2/TRBV6-3|few|NA|TRBJ1-2
TGTGCCAGCAGTTACGTCTCCACCTATGGCTACACCTTC
CASSYVSTYGYTF
>TRBV3-1|NA|TRBD1|TRBJ2-5
TGTGCCAGCAACCTCCGGACAGGCTTGTACCAAGAGACCCAGTACTTC
CASNLRTGLYQETQYF
>TRBV14|NA|TRBD1|TRBJ1-2
TGTGCCAGCAGCCATATGGACAGGGCACTACCTAACTATGGCTACACCTTC
CASSHMDRALPNYGYTF
>TRBV10-3|few|NA|TRBJ2-7
TGTGCCATCAGTGACGACAGCTACGAGCAGTACTTC
CAISDDSYEQYF
>TRBV6-2/TRBV6-3|NA|TRBD2|TRBJ2-1
TGTGCCAGCAGTTACTCTCCTAGCGGGGGCGTCTACAATGAGCAGTTCTTC
CASSYSPSGGVYNEQFF
>TRBV5-1|NA|TRBD2|TRBJ2-3
TGCGCCAGCAGCTCCGGGACTAGCGGGGGGGCGAGCACAGATACGCAGTATTTT
CASSSGTSGGASTDTQYF
>TRBV7-2|NA|TRBD2|TRBJ2-5
TGTGCCAGCAGCAGAAGCGGGAAACAAGAGACCCAGTACTTC
CASSRSGKQETQYF
>TRBV30|NA|TRBD2|TRBJ2-5
TGTGCCTGGACTAGCGGGGGGCCGTGGGAGACCCAGTACTTC
CAWTSGGPWETQYF
>TRBV11-2|NA|NA|TRBJ1-2
TGTGCCAGCAGCCCACAAGCAGCAGGGTCGGGTCATGGCTACACCTTC
CASSPQAAGSGHGYTF
>TRBV10-3|NA|NA|TRBJ2-7
TGTGCCATCGGTGAGCCGTTTAGAGGGGTCTTCTCCTACGAGCAGTACTTC
CAIGEPFRGVFSYEQYF
>TRBV25-1|NA|NA|TRBJ2-2
TGTGCTCAACTACGAGGGACCGGGGAGCTGTTTTTT
CAQLRGTGELFF
>TRBV20-1|few|NA|TRBJ2-7
TGCAGTGCTAGAGAGGCGGGGTCCTACGAGCAGTACTTC
CSAREAGSYEQYF
>TRBV11-2|few|TRBD1|TRBJ2-1
TGTGCCAGCAGCTTGACAGGGGGCCGGAATGAGCAGTTCTTC
CASSLTGGRNEQFF
>TRBV20-1|NA|NA|TRBJ2-1
TGCAGTGCTAGAGATCCCTTACTAGGCTCCTACAATGAGCAGTTCTTC
CSARDPLLGSYNEQFF
>TRBV4-1|few|NA|TRBJ1-1
TGCGCCAGCAGCCAAGGTGGACAGACTATGAACACTGAAGCTTTCTTT
CASSQGGQTMNTEAFF
>TRBV20-1|NA|NA|TRBJ1-5
TGCAGTGCTAGTCTGGGACAACTTAGCAATCAGCCCCAGCATTTT
CSASLGQLSNQPQHF
>TRBV6-2/TRBV6-3|few|NA|TRBJ2-1
TGTGCCAGCAGTTACAGTTCTTTGGCCAATGAGCAGTTCTTC
CASSYSSLANEQFF
>TRBV14|few|NA|TRBJ2-1
TGTGCCAGCAGCCAGGCCGTATACAATGAGCAGTTCTTC
CASSQAVYNEQFF